The clone carrying this T cell receptor (beta chain) was counted only a few times. Single TCR cDNA molecules each had their own unique molecular identifier. TCRdb called the 5' RACE reads again in MiXCR, with one record for every CDR3 protein. The profile shows some 120,000 distinct CDR3 sequences, 10% to 15% of them singletons. In germline, CDR1 is SGHTA, CDR2 FQGNSA. Trimming took off 3 bases at V and 9 bases at J, with 6 bases between the two ends. The CDR3 is 12 amino acids. The sample's time point: blood at routine non-recurrence follow-up after resection. From tumor, nontumor lung or frozen PBMC, whole RNA was taken unsorted for sequencing. The data originate from a study of spatial heterogeneity in lung cancer. In the study overall: Samples came from 72 TRACERx patients with untreated early-stage lung cancer.

Sequencing was performed on PBMCs, taken at follow-up. This receptor was obtained from a male donor with early-stage non-small cell lung cancer. V usage is TRBV7-2 and J usage is TRBJ1-6, with unresolved D. Written as DNA, the CDR3 is TGTGCCAGCAGCTTTGCGAGTTCACCCCTCCACTTT. This encodes CASSFASSPLHF.